A selection of T cell receptor beta chains follows, all from one sample in a study of metastatic and nonmetastatic thyroid tumors. TCRdb redid the clone calls on the PCR reads using MiXCR. The sample includes about 92,000 clones, 14% to 15% seen only once; the top ten take about 3.6%. Specimen: blood. These receptors were taken from a female donor with papillary thyroid cancer or a benign thyroid nodule (not recorded which). Some clones in this sample may be carry-over from other donors' samples. Both conserved end residues are part of each CDR3. A D gene is named only where the DNA matches it firmly. The listing skips clone size in some rows; elsewhere it reads once, few, many or a size class.

v_gene: TRBV9
j_gene: TRBJ2-5
abundance: -
d_gene: TRBD1
CDR3aa: CASSALTGTDQETQYF
CDR3nt: TGTGCCAGCAGCGCCCTTACCGGGACAGACCAAGAGACCCAGTACTTC

v_gene: TRBV10-1
j_gene: TRBJ2-5
abundance: many
d_gene: TRBD1
CDR3aa: CASSVPDRNTQETQYF
CDR3nt: TGCGCCAGCAGTGTGCCGGACAGGAACACACAAGAGACCCAGTACTTC

v_gene: TRBV29-1
j_gene: TRBJ2-5
abundance: many
d_gene: -
CDR3aa: CSVVTGDQETQYF
CDR3nt: TGCAGCGTCGTGACAGGCGACCAAGAGACCCAGTACTTC

v_gene: TRBV28
j_gene: TRBJ1-4
abundance: -
d_gene: TRBD1
CDR3aa: CASSQGQGNEKLFF
CDR3nt: TGTGCCAGCAGCCAGGGACAGGGAAATGAAAAACTGTTTTTT

v_gene: TRBV2
j_gene: TRBJ1-5
abundance: many
d_gene: -
CDR3aa: CASAVQGTTQPQHF
CDR3nt: TGTGCCAGCGCCGTTCAAGGGACGACTCAGCCCCAGCATTTT

v_gene: TRBV6-2/TRBV6-3
j_gene: TRBJ2-1
abundance: few
d_gene: -
CDR3aa: CASSLLGGEQFF
CDR3nt: TGTGCCAGCAGTCTCCTGGGGGGAGAGCAGTTCTTC

v_gene: TRBV5-6
j_gene: TRBJ1-5
abundance: -
d_gene: TRBD1
CDR3aa: CASSLTTGVSSNQPQHF
CDR3nt: TGTGCCAGCAGCTTAACCACAGGGGTCAGTAGCAATCAGCCCCAGCATTTT

v_gene: TRBV5-1
j_gene: TRBJ1-6
abundance: many
d_gene: -
CDR3aa: CASSLAGRDNSPLHF
CDR3nt: TGCGCCAGCAGCTTGGCGGGAAGGGATAATTCACCCCTCCACTTT

v_gene: TRBV20-1
j_gene: TRBJ1-5
abundance: -
d_gene: -
CDR3aa: CSALLGRGNQPQHF
CDR3nt: TGCAGTGCTCTCCTAGGTCGGGGTAATCAGCCCCAGCATTTT

v_gene: TRBV24-1
j_gene: TRBJ2-7
abundance: many
d_gene: TRBD1
CDR3aa: CATTATGGFYEQYF
CDR3nt: TGTGCCACTACCGCCACAGGGGGGTTCTACGAGCAGTACTTC

v_gene: TRBV28
j_gene: TRBJ2-7
abundance: many
d_gene: TRBD1
CDR3aa: CASSSWTGAADSYEQYF
CDR3nt: TGTGCCAGCAGCTCTTGGACAGGCGCCGCAGACTCCTACGAGCAGTACTTC

v_gene: TRBV7-6
j_gene: TRBJ2-2
abundance: many
d_gene: -
CDR3aa: CASSPGGWGPGELFF
CDR3nt: TGTGCCAGCAGCCCCGGCGGGTGGGGCCCCGGGGAGCTGTTTTTT

v_gene: TRBV4-1
j_gene: TRBJ2-3
abundance: few
d_gene: -
CDR3aa: CASSQDSPTVALSPDTQYF
CDR3nt: TGCGCCAGCAGCCAAGATAGCCCTACGGTAGCACTATCCCCGGATACGCAGTATTTT

v_gene: TRBV6-1
j_gene: TRBJ2-7
abundance: many
d_gene: TRBD1
CDR3aa: CASSFPGQQSYEQYF
CDR3nt: TGTGCCAGCAGTTTCCCGGGACAGCAGTCCTACGAGCAGTACTTC

v_gene: TRBV6-1
j_gene: TRBJ2-7
abundance: many
d_gene: TRBD1
CDR3aa: CASSSPGQSYEQYF
CDR3nt: TGTGCCAGCAGTTCACCGGGACAGTCGTACGAGCAGTACTTC

v_gene: TRBV20-1
j_gene: TRBJ2-1
abundance: few
d_gene: TRBD1
CDR3aa: CSATQGGQGRNEQFF
CDR3nt: TGCAGTGCAACACAGGGGGGACAGGGAAGGAATGAGCAGTTCTTC

v_gene: TRBV20-1
j_gene: TRBJ2-5
abundance: many
d_gene: -
CDR3aa: CSARLQGPGGETQYF
CDR3nt: TGCAGTGCTAGACTTCAGGGGCCCGGGGGAGAGACCCAGTACTTC

v_gene: TRBV7-8
j_gene: TRBJ2-5
abundance: many
d_gene: TRBD1
CDR3aa: CASSLRGTGGEETQYF
CDR3nt: TGTGCCAGCAGCCTCAGAGGGACAGGGGGCGAAGAGACCCAGTACTTC

v_gene: TRBV4-1
j_gene: TRBJ1-5
abundance: -
d_gene: -
CDR3aa: CASTIDPYNQPQHF
CDR3nt: TGCGCCAGCACCATCGACCCGTACAATCAGCCCCAGCATTTT

v_gene: TRBV2
j_gene: TRBJ1-4
abundance: many
d_gene: TRBD1
CDR3aa: CASRRTGEKLFF
CDR3nt: TGTGCCAGCCGTCGGACAGGGGAAAAACTGTTTTTT

v_gene: TRBV5-1
j_gene: TRBJ1-3
abundance: many
d_gene: -
CDR3aa: CASSLATGASGNTIYF
CDR3nt: TGCGCCAGCAGCTTGGCTACCGGGGCCTCTGGAAACACCATATATTTT

v_gene: TRBV28
j_gene: TRBJ1-2
abundance: many
d_gene: -
CDR3aa: CASTGSGREGYTF
CDR3nt: TGTGCCAGCACTGGTTCAGGGCGGGAGGGCTACACCTTC

v_gene: TRBV18
j_gene: TRBJ2-3
abundance: many
d_gene: TRBD2
CDR3aa: CASSPSGGAPDTQYF
CDR3nt: TGTGCCAGCTCACCATCCGGGGGGGCTCCGGATACGCAGTATTTT

v_gene: TRBV20-1
j_gene: TRBJ1-1
abundance: many
d_gene: -
CDR3aa: CSARDNARPGTEAFF
CDR3nt: TGCAGTGCTAGAGATAACGCCAGGCCGGGGACTGAAGCTTTCTTT

v_gene: TRBV6-1
j_gene: TRBJ1-5
abundance: many
d_gene: TRBD1
CDR3aa: CASSSAPGGYSNQPQHF
CDR3nt: TGTGCCAGCAGTTCAGCCCCAGGGGGGTATAGCAATCAGCCCCAGCATTTT

v_gene: TRBV20-1
j_gene: TRBJ2-7
abundance: -
d_gene: TRBD1
CDR3aa: CSASETGPRYEQYF
CDR3nt: TGCAGTGCTTCAGAGACAGGGCCTCGCTACGAGCAGTACTTC

v_gene: TRBV11-3
j_gene: TRBJ2-2
abundance: many
d_gene: -
CDR3aa: CASSFGENTGELFF
CDR3nt: TGTGCCAGCAGCTTCGGGGAGAACACCGGGGAGCTGTTTTTT

v_gene: TRBV6-1
j_gene: TRBJ2-1
abundance: -
d_gene: TRBD1
CDR3aa: CASRRTGYENEQFF
CDR3nt: TGTGCCAGCAGGCGGACAGGGTACGAGAATGAGCAGTTCTTC

v_gene: TRBV27
j_gene: TRBJ2-3
abundance: many
d_gene: -
CDR3aa: CASSLTSTDTQYF
CDR3nt: TGTGCCAGCAGTTTAACTAGCACAGATACGCAGTATTTT

v_gene: TRBV15
j_gene: TRBJ1-6
abundance: few
d_gene: -
CDR3aa: CPTSIDTRGAHSPLHF
CDR3nt: TGTCCCACCAGCATAGATACAAGGGGAGCGCATTCACCCCTCCACTTT

v_gene: TRBV4-1
j_gene: TRBJ2-3
abundance: -
d_gene: -
CDR3aa: CASRSRVTAGDTQYF
CDR3nt: TGCGCCTCCCGGAGCCGTGTAACGGCGGGAGATACGCAGTATTTT

v_gene: TRBV12-3/TRBV12-4
j_gene: TRBJ1-5
abundance: few
d_gene: -
CDR3aa: CASSGLGDNQPQHF
CDR3nt: TGTGCCAGCAGCGGCCTGGGGGACAATCAGCCCCAGCATTTT

v_gene: TRBV7-2
j_gene: TRBJ2-7
abundance: many
d_gene: -
CDR3aa: CASSLSPQDPGKYF
CDR3nt: TGTGCCAGCAGCTTATCCCCTCAGGATCCGGGGAAGTACTTC

v_gene: TRBV6-1
j_gene: TRBJ1-5
abundance: -
d_gene: TRBD1
CDR3aa: CASIAHTTGVGQPQHF
CDR3nt: TGTGCCAGCATCGCCCACACCACAGGGGTTGGGCAGCCACAGCATTTT

v_gene: TRBV5-6
j_gene: TRBJ1-5
abundance: -
d_gene: -
CDR3aa: CASSLGGTDFYSNQPQHF
CDR3nt: TGTGCCAGCAGCTTGGGAGGTACGGACTTCTATAGCAATCAGCCCCAGCATTTT

v_gene: TRBV6-2/TRBV6-3
j_gene: TRBJ2-6
abundance: many
d_gene: -
CDR3aa: CASSYEGTGANVLTF
CDR3nt: TGTGCCAGCAGTTACGAAGGAACTGGGGCCAACGTCCTGACTTTC

v_gene: TRBV11-2
j_gene: TRBJ2-3
abundance: once
d_gene: TRBD2
CDR3aa: CASSLGSAGFLTDTQYF
CDR3nt: TGTGCCAGCAGCTTAGGGTCAGCGGGGTTTCTCACAGATACGCAGTATTTT

v_gene: TRBV12-3/TRBV12-4
j_gene: TRBJ1-2
abundance: many
d_gene: -
CDR3aa: CASSLRGGAYGYTF
CDR3nt: TGTGCCAGCAGTTTGAGGGGTGGGGCGTATGGCTACACCTTC

v_gene: TRBV5-6
j_gene: TRBJ2-1
abundance: -
d_gene: -
CDR3aa: CASQRYSGHSYNEQFF
CDR3nt: TGTGCCAGCCAGCGTTATAGCGGCCACTCCTACAATGAGCAGTTCTTC

v_gene: TRBV11-2
j_gene: TRBJ1-1
abundance: many
d_gene: -
CDR3aa: CASSLNGGGWDTEAFF
CDR3nt: TGTGCCAGCAGCTTAAATGGGGGGGGTTGGGACACTGAAGCTTTCTTT

v_gene: TRBV7-6
j_gene: TRBJ2-5
abundance: many
d_gene: -
CDR3aa: CASSRARGAETQYF
CDR3nt: TGTGCCAGCAGCAGGGCGAGGGGAGCAGAGACCCAGTACTTC

v_gene: TRBV27
j_gene: TRBJ2-5
abundance: few
d_gene: TRBD2
CDR3aa: CASRARGGGIQETQYF
CDR3nt: TGTGCCAGCAGAGCCCGCGGGGGGGGCATCCAAGAGACCCAGTACTTC